These T cell receptor beta chains were read from a single sample in a study of blood T cells in healthy people across ages. TCRdb reprocessed the 5' RACE reads with MiXCR, giving one entry per CDR3 protein. The profile shows around 800,000 distinct CDR3 sequences, roughly 60% of them singletons. Sequenced: blood. These receptors originate from a man in his thirties or forties in good health. CDR3s include the opening cysteine and the closing phenylalanine or tryptophan. The order of the fields is V gene, clone size, J gene, D gene, CDR3 DNA, CDR3 protein. A D gene is named only where the DNA matches it firmly. Not every row has a clone size; where given, it reads once, few, many or a size class.

V: TRBV18
size: NA
J: TRBJ2-7
D: NA
DNA: TGTGCCAGCTCACCATTTATGCAGGGGTCTGACGAGCAGTACTTC
CDR3: CASSPFMQGSDEQYF

V: TRBV7-2
size: NA
J: TRBJ2-1
D: TRBD2
DNA: TGTGCCAGCAGCTTAGATAGTCGTTTGGCGGGGGGGCCCTACAATGAGCAGTTCTTC
CDR3: CASSLDSRLAGGPYNEQFF

V: TRBV5-1
size: NA
J: TRBJ2-7
D: NA
DNA: TGTGCCAGCAGCTTGGATTTCTACGAGCAGTACTTC
CDR3: CASSLDFYEQYF

V: TRBV7-3
size: NA
J: TRBJ2-1
D: TRBD1
DNA: TGTGCCAGCTCCTCAACCGGGACAGCCTACAATGAGCAGTTCTTC
CDR3: CASSSTGTAYNEQFF

V: TRBV4-2
size: NA
J: TRBJ1-2
D: NA
DNA: TGTGCCAGCAGCCAGCTCACGGGGCATGGCTGCACCTTC
CDR3: CASSQLTGHGCTF

V: TRBV7-9
size: NA
J: TRBJ2-4
D: TRBD2
DNA: TGTGCCAGCAGCGTCTCCGGGACTACCAATGAGCGGTACTTC
CDR3: CASSVSGTTNERYF

V: TRBV7-9
size: NA
J: TRBJ2-1
D: TRBD1
DNA: TGTGCCAGCAGCTCGCGTGCGACAGGGGGAGATGAGCAGTTCTTC
CDR3: CASSSRATGGDEQFF

V: TRBV20-1
size: NA
J: TRBJ1-2
D: TRBD1
DNA: TGCAGTGCCGACCCGACAGGGGCAAACTATGGCTACACCTTC
CDR3: CSADPTGANYGYTF

V: TRBV27
size: few
J: TRBJ2-5
D: NA
DNA: TGTGCCAGCAGTTTAACGGGACAAATGGTGGGAGCGGAGACCCAGTACTTC
CDR3: CASSLTGQMVGAETQYF

V: TRBV7-2
size: NA
J: TRBJ1-2
D: TRBD1
DNA: TGTGCCAGCAGCCCGCAGCAGGGGGCTAACTATGGCTACACCTTC
CDR3: CASSPQQGANYGYTF

V: TRBV11-3
size: few
J: TRBJ2-3
D: NA
DNA: TGTGCCAGCAGCTTGGGACCCAACACAGATACGCAGTATTTT
CDR3: CASSLGPNTDTQYF

V: TRBV27
size: NA
J: TRBJ2-5
D: NA
DNA: TGTGCCAGCAGTTTATCGAAGGGGACTCAAGAGACCCAGTACTTC
CDR3: CASSLSKGTQETQYF

V: TRBV7-2
size: few
J: TRBJ1-4
D: NA
DNA: TGTGCCAGCAGCCGGGACACCAATGAAAAACTGTTTTTT
CDR3: CASSRDTNEKLFF